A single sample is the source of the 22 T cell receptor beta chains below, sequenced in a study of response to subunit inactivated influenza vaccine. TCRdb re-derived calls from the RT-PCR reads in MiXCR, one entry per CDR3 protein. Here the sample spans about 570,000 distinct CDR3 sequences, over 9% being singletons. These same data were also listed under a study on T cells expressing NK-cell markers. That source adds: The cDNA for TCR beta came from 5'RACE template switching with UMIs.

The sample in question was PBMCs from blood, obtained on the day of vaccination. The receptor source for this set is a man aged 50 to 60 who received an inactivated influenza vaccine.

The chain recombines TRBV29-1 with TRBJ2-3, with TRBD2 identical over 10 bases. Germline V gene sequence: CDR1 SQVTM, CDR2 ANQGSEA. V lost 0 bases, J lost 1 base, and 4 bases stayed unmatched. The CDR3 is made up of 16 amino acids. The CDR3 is CSVEETTSGGTDTQYF. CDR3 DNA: TGCAGCGTTGAAGAGACCACTAGCGGGGGCACAGATACGCAGTATTTT.

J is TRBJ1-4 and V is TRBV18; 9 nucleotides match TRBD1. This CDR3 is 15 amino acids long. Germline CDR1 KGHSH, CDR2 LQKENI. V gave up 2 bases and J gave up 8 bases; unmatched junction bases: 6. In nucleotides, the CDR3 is TGTGCCAGCTCACCAGGGACAGGGACCTACGAAAAACTGTTTTTT. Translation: CASSPGTGTYEKLFF.

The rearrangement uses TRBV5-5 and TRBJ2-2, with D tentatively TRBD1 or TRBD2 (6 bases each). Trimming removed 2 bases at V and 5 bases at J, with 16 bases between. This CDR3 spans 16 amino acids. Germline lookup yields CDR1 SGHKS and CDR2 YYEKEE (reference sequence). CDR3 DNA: TGTGCCAGCAGCTTTAGGGCCCGGGGGCCAACCGGGGAGCTGTTTTTT. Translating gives CASSFRARGPTGELFF.

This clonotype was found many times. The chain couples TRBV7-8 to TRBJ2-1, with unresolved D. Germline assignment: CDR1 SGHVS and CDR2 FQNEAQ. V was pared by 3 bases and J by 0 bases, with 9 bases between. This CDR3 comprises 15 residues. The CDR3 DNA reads TGTGCCAGCAGCTTTTGGCGGAGCTCCTACAATGAGCAGTTCTTC. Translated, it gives CASSFWRSSYNEQFF.

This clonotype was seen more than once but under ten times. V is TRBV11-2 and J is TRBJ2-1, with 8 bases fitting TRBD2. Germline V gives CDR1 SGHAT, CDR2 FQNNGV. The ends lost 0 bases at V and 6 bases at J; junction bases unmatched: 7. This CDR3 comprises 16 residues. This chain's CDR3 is CASSLEPGLGPNEQFF. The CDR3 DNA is TGTGCCAGCAGCTTAGAACCGGGACTAGGACCCAATGAGCAGTTCTTC.

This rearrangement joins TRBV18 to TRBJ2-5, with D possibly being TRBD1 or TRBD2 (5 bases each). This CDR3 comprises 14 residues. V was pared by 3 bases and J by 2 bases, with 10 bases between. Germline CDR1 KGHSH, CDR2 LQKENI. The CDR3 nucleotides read TGTGCCAGCTCACCCCCGGGACCGCAAGAGACCCAGTACTTC. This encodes CASSPPGPQETQYF. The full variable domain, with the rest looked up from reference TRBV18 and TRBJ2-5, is NAGVMQNPRHLVRRRGQEARLRCSPMKGHSHVYWYRQLPEEGLKFMVYLQKENIIDESGMPKERFSAEFPKEGPSILRIQQVVRGDSAAYFCASSPPGPQETQYFGPGTRLLVL.

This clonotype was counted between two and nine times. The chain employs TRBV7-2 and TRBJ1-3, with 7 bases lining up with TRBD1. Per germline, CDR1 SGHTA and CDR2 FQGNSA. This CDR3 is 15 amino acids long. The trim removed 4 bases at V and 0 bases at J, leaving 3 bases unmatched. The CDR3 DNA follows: TGTGCCAGCAGCTGGGGACAGCACTCTGGAAACACCATATATTTT. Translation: CASSWGQHSGNTIYF. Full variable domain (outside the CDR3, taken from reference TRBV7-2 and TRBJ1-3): GAGVSQSPSNKVTEKGKDVELRCDPISGHTALYWYRQSLGQGLEFLIYFQGNSAPDKSGLPSDRFSAERTGGSVSTLTIQRTQQEDSAVYLCASSWGQHSGNTIYFGEGSWLTVV.

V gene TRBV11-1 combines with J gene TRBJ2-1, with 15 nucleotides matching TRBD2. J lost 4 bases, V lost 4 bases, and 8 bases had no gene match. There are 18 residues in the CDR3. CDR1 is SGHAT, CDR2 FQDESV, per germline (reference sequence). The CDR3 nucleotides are TGTGCCAGCAGCTCTCCGGGACTAGCGGGAGGCCCGTACAATGAGCAGTTCTTC. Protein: CASSSPGLAGGPYNEQFF. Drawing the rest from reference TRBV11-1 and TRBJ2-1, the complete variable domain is EAEVAQSPRYKITEKSQAVAFWCDPISGHATLYWYRQILGQGPELLVQFQDESVVDDSQLPKDRFSAERLKGVDSTLKIQPAELGDSAMYLCASSSPGLAGGPYNEQFFGPGTRLTVL.

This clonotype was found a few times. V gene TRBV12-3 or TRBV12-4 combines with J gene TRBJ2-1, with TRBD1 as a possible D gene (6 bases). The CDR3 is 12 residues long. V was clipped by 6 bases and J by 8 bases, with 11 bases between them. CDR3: CASRPRGDEQFF. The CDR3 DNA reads TGTGCCAGCAGGCCCAGGGGTGATGAGCAGTTCTTC.

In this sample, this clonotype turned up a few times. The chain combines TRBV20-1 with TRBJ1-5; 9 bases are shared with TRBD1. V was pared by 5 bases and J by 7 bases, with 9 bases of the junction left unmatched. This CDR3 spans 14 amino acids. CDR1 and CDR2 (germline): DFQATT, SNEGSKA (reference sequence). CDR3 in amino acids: CSAGTGGSGQPQHF. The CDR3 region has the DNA TGCAGTGCTGGAACAGGGGGCTCGGGGCAGCCCCAGCATTTT.

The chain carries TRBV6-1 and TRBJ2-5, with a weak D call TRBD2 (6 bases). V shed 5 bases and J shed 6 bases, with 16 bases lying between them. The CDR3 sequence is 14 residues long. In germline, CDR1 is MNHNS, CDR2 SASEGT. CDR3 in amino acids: CASSPGGSGQTQYF. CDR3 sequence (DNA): TGTGCCAGCAGTCCAGGCGGTAGCGGACAGACCCAGTACTTC.

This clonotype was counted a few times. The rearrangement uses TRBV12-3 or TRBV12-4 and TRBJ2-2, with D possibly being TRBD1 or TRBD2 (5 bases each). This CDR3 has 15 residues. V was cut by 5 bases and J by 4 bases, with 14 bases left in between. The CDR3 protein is CASSLYGAGTGELFF. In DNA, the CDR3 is TGTGCCAGCAGTCTCTACGGGGCCGGCACCGGGGAGCTGTTTTTT.

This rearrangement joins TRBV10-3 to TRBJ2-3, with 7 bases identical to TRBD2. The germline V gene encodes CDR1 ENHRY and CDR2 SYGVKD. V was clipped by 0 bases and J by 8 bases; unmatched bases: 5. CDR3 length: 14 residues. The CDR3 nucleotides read TGTGCCATCAGTGAGTCCGGACTAGGAATTACGCAGTATTTT. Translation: CAISESGLGITQYF.

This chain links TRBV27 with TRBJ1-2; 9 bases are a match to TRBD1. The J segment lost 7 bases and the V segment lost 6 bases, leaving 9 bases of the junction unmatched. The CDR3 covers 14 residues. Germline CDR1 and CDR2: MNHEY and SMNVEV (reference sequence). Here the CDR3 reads CASRRQGGSAGYTF. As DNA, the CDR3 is TGTGCCAGCAGGCGACAGGGGGGCTCCGCTGGCTACACCTTC.

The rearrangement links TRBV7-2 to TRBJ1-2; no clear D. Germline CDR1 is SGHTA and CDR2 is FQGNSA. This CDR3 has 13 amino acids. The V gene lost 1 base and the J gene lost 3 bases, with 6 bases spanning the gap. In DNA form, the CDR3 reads TGTGCCAGCAGCTTAGAACAGCACTATGGCTACACCTTC. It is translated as CASSLEQHYGYTF.

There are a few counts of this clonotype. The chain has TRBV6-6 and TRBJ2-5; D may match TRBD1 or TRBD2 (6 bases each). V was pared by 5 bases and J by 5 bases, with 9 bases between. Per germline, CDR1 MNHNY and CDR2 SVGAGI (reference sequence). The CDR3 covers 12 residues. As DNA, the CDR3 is TGTGCCAGCAGTGGGGGGCGGGAGACCCAGTACTTC. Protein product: CASSGGRETQYF.

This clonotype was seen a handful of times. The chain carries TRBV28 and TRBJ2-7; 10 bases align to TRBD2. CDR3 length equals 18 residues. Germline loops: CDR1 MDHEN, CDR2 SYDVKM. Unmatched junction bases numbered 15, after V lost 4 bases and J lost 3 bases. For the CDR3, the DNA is TGTGCCAGCAGTTGGGCCCGTTATATGGGGACTAGCGTCTACGAGCAGTACTTC. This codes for CASSWARYMGTSVYEQYF. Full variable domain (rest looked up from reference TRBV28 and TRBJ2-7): DVKVTQSSRYLVKRTGEKVFLECVQDMDHENMFWYRQDPGLGLRLIYFSYDVKMKEKGDIPEGYSVSREKKERFSLILESASTNQTSMYLCASSWARYMGTSVYEQYFGPGTRLTVT.

The CDR3 DNA sequence: TGTGCCAGCAGCTTACAGGGGGCGTCGGATACGCAGTATTTT. Amino acids: CASSLQGASDTQYF. The V and J genes are TRBV7-9 and TRBJ2-3; 8 bases line up with TRBD1. Germline V gene lookup returns CDR1 SEHNR and CDR2 FQNEAQ (reference sequence). This CDR3 spans 14 amino acids. The J segment lost 6 bases and the V segment lost 2 bases, leaving 4 bases of the junction unmatched.

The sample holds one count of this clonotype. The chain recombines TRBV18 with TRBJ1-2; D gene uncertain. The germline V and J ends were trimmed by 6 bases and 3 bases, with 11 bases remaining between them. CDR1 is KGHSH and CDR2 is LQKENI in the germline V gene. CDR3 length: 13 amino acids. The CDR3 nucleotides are TGTGCCAGCTCTCCGGGCTCAGACTATGGCTACACCTTC. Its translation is CASSPGSDYGYTF.

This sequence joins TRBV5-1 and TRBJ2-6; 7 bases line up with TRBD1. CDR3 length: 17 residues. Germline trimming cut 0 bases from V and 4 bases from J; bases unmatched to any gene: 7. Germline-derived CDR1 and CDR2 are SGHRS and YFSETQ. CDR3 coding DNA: TGCGCCAGCAGCTTGGCTACAGGGGTGCGGGGGGCCAACGTCCTGACTTTC. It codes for CASSLATGVRGANVLTF.

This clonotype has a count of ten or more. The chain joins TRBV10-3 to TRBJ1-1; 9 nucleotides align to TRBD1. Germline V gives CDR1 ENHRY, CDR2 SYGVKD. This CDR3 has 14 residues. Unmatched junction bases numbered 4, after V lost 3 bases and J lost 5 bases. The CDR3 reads CAISETGGRTEAFF. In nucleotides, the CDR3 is TGTGCCATCAGTGAAACAGGGGGCAGGACTGAAGCTTTCTTT.

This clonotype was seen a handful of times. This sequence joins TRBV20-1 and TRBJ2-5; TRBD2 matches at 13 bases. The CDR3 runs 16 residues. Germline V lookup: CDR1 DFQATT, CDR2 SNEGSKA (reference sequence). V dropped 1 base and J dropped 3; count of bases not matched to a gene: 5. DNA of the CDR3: TGCAGTGCTAGAGGCTACGGACTAGCGGGAGAAGAGACCCAGTACTTC. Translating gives CSARGYGLAGEETQYF.